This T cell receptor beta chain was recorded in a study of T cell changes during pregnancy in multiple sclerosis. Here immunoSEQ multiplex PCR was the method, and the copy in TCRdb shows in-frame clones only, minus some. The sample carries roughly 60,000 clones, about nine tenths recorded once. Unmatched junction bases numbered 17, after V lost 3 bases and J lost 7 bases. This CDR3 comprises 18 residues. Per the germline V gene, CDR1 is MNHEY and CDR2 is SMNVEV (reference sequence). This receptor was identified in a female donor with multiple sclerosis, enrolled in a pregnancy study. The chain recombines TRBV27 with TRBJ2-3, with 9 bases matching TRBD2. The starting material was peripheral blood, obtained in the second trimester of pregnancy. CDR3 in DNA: TGTGCCAGCAGTTTTTCCGTTAGGGAGCGGGAGGACCAATATACGCAGTATTTT. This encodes CASSFSVREREDQYTQYF.